Listed below are T cell receptor beta chains from one sample, sequenced in a study of blood T cell repertoires in COVID-19. Clones were sequenced by immunoSEQ multiplex PCR, and TCRdb holds only the in-frame ones, with some missing. The sample contains a few hundred thousand clones, about 90% of which appear only once. What was sequenced was peripheral blood. The receptors were gathered from a woman aged 45-65 years with COVID-19, enrolled during active disease. Each CDR3 is given with its conserved first and last residue.

J gene: TRBJ2-1; V gene: TRBV2; CDR3 protein: CASSDFRGAYNEQFF
J gene: TRBJ2-3; V gene: TRBV5-1; CDR3 protein: CASSLDGTGIDTQYF
J gene: TRBJ1-4; V gene: TRBV14; CDR3 protein: CASSQGTVGKLFF
J gene: TRBJ1-5; V gene: TRBV3-1/TRBV3-2; CDR3 protein: CASSQDAAGGRLGNQPQHF
J gene: TRBJ2-1; V gene: TRBV12-5; CDR3 protein: CASISGITASYNEQFF
J gene: TRBJ2-1; V gene: TRBV2; CDR3 protein: CAPREGPSYNEQFF
J gene: TRBJ2-7; V gene: TRBV27; CDR3 protein: CASSYKGAAYEQYF
J gene: TRBJ2-7; V gene: TRBV10-3; CDR3 protein: CAITAGGLEQYF
J gene: TRBJ2-7; V gene: TRBV5-1; CDR3 protein: CASSHGTSGRGTYYEQYF
J gene: TRBJ2-1; V gene: TRBV27; CDR3 protein: CASSLEGGNEQFF
J gene: TRBJ1-1; V gene: TRBV3-1/TRBV3-2; CDR3 protein: CASSQVGSGVATEAFF
J gene: TRBJ1-5; V gene: TRBV18; CDR3 protein: CASSRAAGDNQPQHF
J gene: TRBJ1-6; V gene: TRBV11-3; CDR3 protein: CASSIVTGSPLHF
J gene: TRBJ1-1; V gene: TRBV19; CDR3 protein: CACCSGGGTEAFF
J gene: TRBJ2-3; V gene: TRBV9; CDR3 protein: CASSVRPGTGTDTQYF
J gene: TRBJ2-2; V gene: TRBV20-1; CDR3 protein: CSASRQGAVGELFF
J gene: TRBJ2-7; V gene: TRBV30; CDR3 protein: CAWSGGGGPYEQYF
J gene: TRBJ2-1; V gene: TRBV4-3; CDR3 protein: CASSQDNWVGEGGEQFF
J gene: TRBJ2-1; V gene: TRBV9; CDR3 protein: CASSVNPTGQESYNEQFF
J gene: TRBJ1-5; V gene: TRBV7-2; CDR3 protein: CATGGDRVNQPQHF
J gene: TRBJ1-5; V gene: TRBV29-1; CDR3 protein: CSVATGLNQPQHF
J gene: TRBJ2-3; V gene: TRBV9; CDR3 protein: CASSVRDFLDADTQYF
J gene: TRBJ1-6; V gene: TRBV30; CDR3 protein: CAWSVGEGNSPLHF
J gene: TRBJ1-1; V gene: TRBV6-8; CDR3 protein: CASSLTGETEAFF
J gene: TRBJ2-7; V gene: TRBV30; CDR3 protein: CAWRDRYEQYF
J gene: TRBJ1-1; V gene: TRBV28; CDR3 protein: CASIPRGGGNTEAFF
J gene: TRBJ2-7; V gene: TRBV30; CDR3 protein: CAWRVTSGSSYEQYF
J gene: TRBJ2-7; V gene: TRBV6-5; CDR3 protein: CASSYLGQGALEQYF
J gene: TRBJ1-2; V gene: TRBV5-1; CDR3 protein: CASSLSTNYGYTF
J gene: TRBJ2-7; V gene: TRBV11-2; CDR3 protein: CASSPERRSREQYF
J gene: TRBJ1-1; V gene: TRBV5-1; CDR3 protein: CASSLGQVNTEAFF
J gene: TRBJ1-5; V gene: TRBV2; CDR3 protein: CASSEAPGRGYNQPQHF
J gene: TRBJ1-1; V gene: TRBV14; CDR3 protein: CAYQWDRGMENTEAFF
J gene: TRBJ2-1; V gene: TRBV7-3; CDR3 protein: CASSATSGLAGDNEQFF
J gene: TRBJ1-4; V gene: TRBV6-6; CDR3 protein: CASSATLGEEKLFF
J gene: TRBJ2-3; V gene: TRBV5-4; CDR3 protein: CASSLASGITDTQYF
J gene: TRBJ2-7; V gene: TRBV7-9; CDR3 protein: CASSLARAGGSYEQYF
J gene: TRBJ2-7; V gene: TRBV18; CDR3 protein: CASSPRTTTYEQYF
J gene: TRBJ2-3; V gene: TRBV9; CDR3 protein: CASSEGAFVTDTQYF
J gene: TRBJ1-5; V gene: TRBV24-1; CDR3 protein: CATSDHRGTNQPQHF
J gene: TRBJ2-2; V gene: TRBV5-1; CDR3 protein: CASSLRQGESGELFF
J gene: TRBJ2-1; V gene: TRBV5-1; CDR3 protein: CASSEGLARGYEQFF
J gene: TRBJ1-1; V gene: TRBV27; CDR3 protein: CASRLTTGYFYTEAFF
J gene: TRBJ1-2; V gene: TRBV27; CDR3 protein: CASSTTGQNYGYTF
J gene: TRBJ2-3; V gene: TRBV4-2; CDR3 protein: CASSQGRGLADTDTQYF
J gene: TRBJ2-1; V gene: TRBV25-1; CDR3 protein: CASSRPGLGSRNNEQFF
J gene: TRBJ2-7; V gene: TRBV7-9; CDR3 protein: CASSLEPSSYEQYF
J gene: TRBJ2-7; V gene: TRBV7-2; CDR3 protein: CASSPASGSSYEQYF
J gene: TRBJ2-1; V gene: TRBV30; CDR3 protein: CAWSVNRGLPEQFF
J gene: TRBJ2-4; V gene: TRBV11-2; CDR3 protein: CASSYGHKNIQYF
J gene: TRBJ2-3; V gene: TRBV7-8; CDR3 protein: CASSTTSGGTDTQYF
J gene: TRBJ1-2; V gene: TRBV24-1; CDR3 protein: CATSSKGGSNYGYTF
J gene: TRBJ2-6; V gene: TRBV27; CDR3 protein: CASVGAGGANVLTF
J gene: TRBJ1-4; V gene: TRBV6-5; CDR3 protein: CAVGAGGEKLFF
J gene: TRBJ2-7; V gene: TRBV14; CDR3 protein: CASSRGQGRTLRSSYEQYF